A single sample is the source of the 12 T cell receptor beta chains below, sequenced in a study of siplizumab effects on memory and regulatory T cells. Some clones are missing from TCRdb's copy, which holds only in-frame ones; the method was immunoSEQ multiplex PCR. The table records roughly 100,000 clones, roughly 91% of them present only once. Sequencing was done on a sample of CD4+ T cells sorted from blood. The source of these receptors is a human donor in good health.

The chain couples TRBV29-1 to TRBJ1-2; 9 nucleotides match TRBD1. V lost 3 bases, J lost 6 bases, and 5 bases stayed unmatched. The CDR3 totals 13 residues. Germline assignment: CDR1 SQVTM and CDR2 ANQGSEA. CDR3 loop: CSVEGRDRDGYTF. The CDR3 DNA follows: TGCAGCGTTGAGGGTAGGGACAGGGATGGCTACACCTTC.

The chain recombines TRBV11-3 with TRBJ2-1; no firm D call. The V and J ends lost 5 bases and 6 bases respectively, with 14 bases between them. Germline CDR1 SGHNT, CDR2 YENEEA. This CDR3 has 14 residues. This chain's CDR3 is CASSPVWGANEQFF. The CDR3 DNA is TGTGCCAGCAGCCCCGTGTGGGGTGCCAATGAGCAGTTCTTC.

The chain couples TRBV15 to TRBJ2-2; the D gene is possibly TRBD1 (5 bases). V was pared by 0 bases and J by 4 bases, with 9 bases between. CDR3 length: 15 amino acids. CDR1 LNHNV and CDR2 YYDKDF come from the germline V gene (reference sequence). In DNA form, the CDR3 reads TGTGCCACCAGCAGAGACAGGGTGTCCACCGGGGAGCTGTTTTTT. It yields the protein CATSRDRVSTGELFF.

The chain uses TRBV7-2 and TRBJ1-2; D is undetermined. The CDR3 consists of 13 residues. Trimming pared 4 bases from V and 4 bases from J, leaving 10 bases between. Germline assignment: CDR1 SGHTA and CDR2 FQGNSA. The CDR3 protein is CASSSGISYGYTF. The CDR3 region has the DNA TGTGCCAGCAGCTCAGGAATAAGCTATGGCTACACCTTC.

V usage is TRBV30 and J usage is TRBJ2-7, with 9 bases matching TRBD1. Germline values: CDR1 GTSNPN, CDR2 SVGIG (reference sequence). CDR3 length equals 15 residues. V lost 5 bases to trimming and J lost 1 base; unmatched junction nucleotides: 9. CDR3 region: CAWVKKGQGSYEQYF. The CDR3 bases are TGTGCCTGGGTTAAAAAAGGACAGGGGTCCTACGAGCAGTACTTC.

To note about this clone: The sample contains more than one DNA sequence encoding this CDR3. The V call is TRBV11-3, the J call TRBJ1-1, with D uncertain. Per the germline V gene, CDR1 is SGHNT and CDR2 is YENEEA. This CDR3 is built from 13 residues. Trimming removed 1 base at V and 1 base at J, with 4 bases between. CDR3 amino acids: CASSLGGNTEAFF. CDR3 bases: TGTGCCAGCAGCTTAGGCGGGAACACTGAAGCTTTCTTT. Together with reference TRBV11-3 and TRBJ1-1, the CDR3 gives the full variable domain: EAGVVQSPRYKIIEKKQPVAFWCNPISGHNTLYWYLQNLGQGPELLIRYENEEAVDDSQLPKDRFSAERLKGVDSTLKIQPAELGDSAVYLCASSLGGNTEAFFGQGTRLTVV.

This clone showed up just once. CDR3: CASSPADRGHGYTF. The CDR3 DNA reads TGCGCCAGCAGCCCAGCGGACAGGGGGCATGGCTACACCTTC. The V gene is TRBV4-1, the J gene TRBJ1-2, with 11 nucleotides matching TRBD1. This CDR3 contains 14 residues. Germline values: CDR1 MGHRA, CDR2 YSYEKL. V shed 4 bases and J 6 bases; nucleotides not matched to a gene: 4.

This chain uses TRBV9 with TRBJ2-1; D gene unclear. Trimming removed 1 base from V and 5 bases from J, with 13 bases in between. Germline assignment: CDR1 SGDLS and CDR2 YYNGEE. The CDR3 is 15 residues long. In DNA form, the CDR3 reads TGTGCCAGCAGCGTATCGGGCTACTACAACAATGAGCAGTTCTTC. Residues: CASSVSGYYNNEQFF.

The gene calls are TRBV25-1 and TRBJ2-3; the D gene is possibly TRBD2 (7 bases). The CDR3 covers 15 residues. V was pared by 5 bases and J by 4 bases, with 16 bases between. CDR1 MGHDK and CDR2 SYGVNS come from the germline V gene. The CDR3, as DNA: TGTGCCAGCAGTCAAGGGGGGGCCCCGCCAGATACGCAGTATTTT. Translating gives CASSQGGAPPDTQYF.

The chain links TRBV7-3 to TRBJ2-7, with D uncertain. The CDR3 sequence is 14 residues long. Trimming left V 8 bases short and J 5 bases short, with 19 bases between. The V gene's germline CDR1 is SGHTA and CDR2 FQGTGA. Here the CDR3 reads CASGHGRPGDEQYF. The CDR3 nucleotides read TGTGCCAGCGGCCATGGACGGCCTGGGGACGAGCAGTACTTC.

V and J are TRBV21-1 and TRBJ1-5; the table's D call of TRBD1 was not tested on the DNA. TRBV21-1 is assigned pseudogene status. The CDR3 totals 17 residues. For the CDR3, the DNA is TGTGCCAGCAGCATTCACGGACAGGGGAATTCGTATCAGCCCCAGCATTTT. It yields the protein CASSIHGQGNSYQPQHF.

This chain joins TRBV27 and TRBJ2-2, with D perhaps matching TRBD1 (5 bases). This CDR3 is built from 14 residues. The germline gives CDR1 MNHEY, CDR2 SMNVEV (reference sequence). Trimming removed 6 bases at V and 0 bases at J, with 8 bases between. CDR3 DNA sequence: TGTGCCAGCAGGGGGCAGCCGAACACCGGGGAGCTGTTTTTT. Translating it yields CASRGQPNTGELFF.